The 15 T cell receptor beta chains below all came from one sample that was sequenced in a study of cytomegalovirus exposure and HLA in healthy donors. PCR amplification relied on 60 Vbeta primers (plus 13 Jbeta primers). Profiling relied on immunoSEQ multiplex PCR, and the TCRdb table lists in-frame clones only, not all of them. Among some 60,000 clones, 65% to 90% were seen once, and the ten largest hold roughly 10%. The sequencing input was PBMCs. Every receptor here comes from a female donor in good health and CMV-seronegative.

As regards this clone: Other DNA sequences in this specimen translate into the identical CDR3. The gene calls are TRBV5-1 and TRBJ2-2, with 10 bases matching TRBD2. Germline V gene sequence: CDR1 SGHRS, CDR2 YFSETQ. The CDR3 has 15 residues. V trimming: 0 bases; J trimming: 6 bases; junction bases outside the gene matches: 2. As DNA, the CDR3 is TGCGCCAGCAGCTTGGTGGGACTAGCGTCCGGGGAGCTGTTTTTT. Translating gives CASSLVGLASGELFF.

This chain links TRBV11-2 with TRBJ1-1, with 9 positions matching TRBD1. Germline-derived CDR1 and CDR2 are SGHAT and FQNNGV. The CDR3 length is 14 residues. The V gene end was trimmed by 3 bases and the J gene end by 3 bases; junction bases not matched to a gene: 2. DNA for the CDR3: TGTGCCAGCAGCTTGACAGGGGGTGACACTGAAGCTTTCTTT. This translates into CASSLTGGDTEAFF.

This clone was observed a single time. The V gene is TRBV7-3, the J gene TRBJ2-5, with 11 bases lining up with TRBD2. CDR3 length: 14 amino acids. CDR1 and CDR2 (germline): SGHTA, FQGTGA. V shed 5 bases and J 4 bases; nucleotides not matched to a gene: 3. The CDR3 here is CASSELAGAETQYF. CDR3 DNA sequence: TGTGCCAGCAGCGAACTAGCGGGAGCAGAGACCCAGTACTTC.

The chain recombines TRBV6-1 with TRBJ1-1, with 8 bases lining up with TRBD1. From germline, CDR1 is MNHNS and CDR2 SASEGT. V was clipped by 0 bases and J by 3 bases; unmatched bases: 9. The CDR3 contains 17 residues. The CDR3 spells CASSEAWTGSVHTEAFF. DNA of the CDR3: TGTGCCAGCAGTGAAGCGTGGACAGGGTCAGTGCACACTGAAGCTTTCTTT.

The CDR3 region is CASRWTGDQPQHF. The CDR3 bases are TGTGCCAGCAGATGGACAGGGGATCAGCCCCAGCATTTT. This chain uses TRBV6-6 with TRBJ1-5; TRBD1 agrees at 9 bases. V gave up 6 bases and J gave up 5 bases; unmatched junction bases: 2. In germline, CDR1 is MNHNY, CDR2 SVGAGI (reference sequence). This CDR3 has 13 residues.

The gene calls are TRBV7-2 and TRBJ2-5; 7 bases match TRBD2. V gave up 4 bases and J gave up 3 bases; unmatched junction bases: 5. The CDR3 spans 14 residues. The germline V gene has CDR1 SGHTA and CDR2 FQGNSA. This chain's CDR3 is CASSSAGTKETQYF. The CDR3 bases are TGTGCCAGCAGCTCCGCTGGGACTAAAGAGACCCAGTACTTC.

The chain has TRBV6-5 and TRBJ1-2; D unresolved. Trimming cost V 6 bases and J 4 bases, with 15 bases left between them. This CDR3 is built from 14 residues. Germline CDR1 reads MNHEY; CDR2 reads SVGAGI. The CDR3 DNA sequence: TGTGCCAGCAGCCCCGCCCCGCGAGGCTATGGCTACACCTTC. This codes for CASSPAPRGYGYTF.

This clone is a singleton in its sample. The V gene is TRBV27, the J gene TRBJ2-7; TRBD2 matches 7 bases. The CDR3 runs to 11 residues. Germline V CDR1 and CDR2: MNHEY, SMNVEV (reference sequence). The CDR3 bases are TGTGCTACCGGGGGGACGAACGAGCAGTACTTC. It yields the protein CATGGTNEQYF.

The rearrangement links TRBV27 to TRBJ1-5, with 7 bases fitting TRBD1. This CDR3 spans 13 amino acids. Germline V CDR1 and CDR2: MNHEY, SMNVEV (reference sequence). V shed 5 bases and J 2 bases; nucleotides not matched to a gene: 0. The DNA of the CDR3 is TGTGCCAGCAGTACAGGGGGCAATCAGCCCCAGCATTTT. Its protein product is CASSTGGNQPQHF.

The chain combines TRBV5-1 with TRBJ2-1; TRBD1 agrees at 8 bases. With 4 bases clipped from V and 0 bases from J, the junction kept 6 bases outside the gene matches. The CDR3 sequence is 16 residues long. Germline V CDR1 and CDR2: SGHRS, YFSETQ. The CDR3 DNA reads as TGCGCCAGCAGCGACGGACAGGGAAGCTCCTACAATGAGCAGTTCTTC. Protein sequence: CASSDGQGSSYNEQFF.

The chain has TRBV5-6 and TRBJ1-4, with D maybe TRBD1 (5 bases). CDR3 size: 17 residues. Trimming shortened V by 1 base and J by 5 bases, and 18 bases separated the two germline ends. Germline CDR1 is SGHDT and CDR2 is YYEEEE. The CDR3, as DNA: TGTGCCAGCAGCTTGAAAGTAGGGGTCAGCCTCAATGAAAAACTGTTTTTT. It yields the protein CASSLKVGVSLNEKLFF.

The chain employs TRBV28 and TRBJ1-3, with a weak D call TRBD1 (6 bases). The ends were cut back, 5 bases at V and 4 bases at J, with 12 bases in the middle. The V gene's germline CDR1 is MDHEN and CDR2 SYDVKM. The CDR3 is 14 amino acids. CDR3 loop: CASSTWGRGNTIYF. CDR3 nucleotides: TGTGCCAGCAGTACTTGGGGGCGAGGAAACACCATATATTTT.

This clone was seen a few times. The chain couples TRBV7-9 to TRBJ2-7; 8 bases agree with TRBD1. The germline V gene has CDR1 SEHNR and CDR2 FQNEAQ (reference sequence). V was pared by 4 bases and J by 3 bases, with 5 bases of the junction left unmatched. The CDR3 contains 14 residues. The CDR3 nucleotides are TGTGCCAGCAGCTGGGGACAGGAGAGCTACGAGCAGTACTTC. Its translation: CASSWGQESYEQYF.

This clone was seen a handful of times. V usage is TRBV11-2 and J usage is TRBJ1-2; 7 positions agree with TRBD1. The germline V gene encodes CDR1 SGHAT and CDR2 FQNNGV. This CDR3 is built from 15 residues. Trimming removed 5 bases from V and 0 bases from J; junction bases left unmatched: 6. The CDR3 region has the DNA TGTGCCAGCAGCCCGGGACAGATGACTAACTATGGCTACACCTTC. It translates to CASSPGQMTNYGYTF. The entire variable domain, with the rest obtained from reference TRBV11-2 and TRBJ1-2, is as follows: EAGVAQSPRYKIIEKRQSVAFWCNPISGHATLYWYQQILGQGPKLLIQFQNNGVVDDSQLPKDRFSAERLKGVDSTLKIQPAKLEDSAVYLCASSPGQMTNYGYTFGSGTRLTVV.

The V call is TRBV7-8, the J call TRBJ2-1, with 14 nucleotides matching TRBD2. CDR1 is SGHVS and CDR2 is FQNEAQ in the germline V gene. Losses at the gene ends were 11 bases for V and 0 bases for J; bases not matched to a gene: 9. The CDR3 totals 17 residues. The CDR3 spells CAGGTSGGFSSYNEQFF. Here the CDR3 DNA reads TGTGCCGGAGGGACTAGCGGGGGTTTTAGCTCCTACAATGAGCAGTTCTTC.